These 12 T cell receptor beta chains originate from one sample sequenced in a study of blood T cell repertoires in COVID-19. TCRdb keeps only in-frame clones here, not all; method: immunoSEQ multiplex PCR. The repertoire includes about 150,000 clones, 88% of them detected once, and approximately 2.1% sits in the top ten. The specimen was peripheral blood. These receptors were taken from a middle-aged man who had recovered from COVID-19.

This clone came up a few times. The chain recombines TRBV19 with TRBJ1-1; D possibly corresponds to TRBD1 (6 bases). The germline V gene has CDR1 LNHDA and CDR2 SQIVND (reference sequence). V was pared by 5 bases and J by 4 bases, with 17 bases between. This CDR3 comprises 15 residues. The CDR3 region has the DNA TGTGCCAGTAGTCCCCAACCCACAGGGAGCACTGAAGCTTTCTTT. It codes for CASSPQPTGSTEAFF.

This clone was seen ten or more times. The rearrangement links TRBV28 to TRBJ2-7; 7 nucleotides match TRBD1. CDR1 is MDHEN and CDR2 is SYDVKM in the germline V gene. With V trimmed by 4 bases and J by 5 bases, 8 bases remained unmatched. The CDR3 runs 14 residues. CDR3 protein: CASSSWTGGNEQYF. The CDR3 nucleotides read TGTGCCAGCAGTTCGTGGACAGGAGGAAACGAGCAGTACTTC.

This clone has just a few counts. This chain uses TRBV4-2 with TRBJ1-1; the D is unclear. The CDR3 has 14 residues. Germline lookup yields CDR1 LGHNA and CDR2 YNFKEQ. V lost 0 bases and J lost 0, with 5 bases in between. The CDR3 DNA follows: TGTGCCAGCAGCCAAGATCAGGTGAACACTGAAGCTTTCTTT. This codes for CASSQDQVNTEAFF.

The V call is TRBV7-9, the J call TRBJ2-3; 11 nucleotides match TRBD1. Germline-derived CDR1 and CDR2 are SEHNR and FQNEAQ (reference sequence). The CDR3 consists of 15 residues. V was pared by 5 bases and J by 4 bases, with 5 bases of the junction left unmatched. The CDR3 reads CASSPDRGQADTQYF. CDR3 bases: TGTGCCAGCAGCCCGGACAGGGGGCAGGCAGATACGCAGTATTTT.

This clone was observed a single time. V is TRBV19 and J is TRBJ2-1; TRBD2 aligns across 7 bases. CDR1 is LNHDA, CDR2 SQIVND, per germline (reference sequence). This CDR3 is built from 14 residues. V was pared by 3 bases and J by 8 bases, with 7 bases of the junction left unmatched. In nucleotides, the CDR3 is TGTGCCAGTAGTATGGGCGGGAGATTCGATGAGCAGTTCTTC. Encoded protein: CASSMGGRFDEQFF.

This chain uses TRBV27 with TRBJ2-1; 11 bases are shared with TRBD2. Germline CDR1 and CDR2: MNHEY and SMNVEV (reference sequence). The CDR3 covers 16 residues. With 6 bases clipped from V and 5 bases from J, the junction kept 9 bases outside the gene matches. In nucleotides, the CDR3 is TGTGCCAGCAGGATAGATCCGGGACTAGCGGACAATGAGCAGTTCTTC. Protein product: CASRIDPGLADNEQFF.

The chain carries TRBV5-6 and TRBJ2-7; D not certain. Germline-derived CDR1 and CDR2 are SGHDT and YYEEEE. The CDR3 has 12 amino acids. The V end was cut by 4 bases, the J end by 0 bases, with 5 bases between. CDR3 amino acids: CASSPGSYEQYF. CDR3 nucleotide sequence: TGTGCCAGCAGCCCCGGCTCCTACGAGCAGTACTTC.

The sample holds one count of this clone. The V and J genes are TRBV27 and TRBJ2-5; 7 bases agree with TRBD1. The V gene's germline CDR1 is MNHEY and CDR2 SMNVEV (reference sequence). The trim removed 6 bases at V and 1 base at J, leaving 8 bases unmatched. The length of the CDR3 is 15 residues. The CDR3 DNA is TGTGCCAGCAGCAGACAGGGCCTACCCCAAGAGACCCAGTACTTC. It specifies CASSRQGLPQETQYF.

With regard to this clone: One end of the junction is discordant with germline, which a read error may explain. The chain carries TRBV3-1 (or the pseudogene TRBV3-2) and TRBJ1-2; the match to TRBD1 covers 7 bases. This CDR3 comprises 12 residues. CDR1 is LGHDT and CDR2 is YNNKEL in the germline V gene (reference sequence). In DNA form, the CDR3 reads TGTGCCAGCAGCCAAGAGACAGGGCCCCCAAACTTC. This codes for CASSQETGPPNF.

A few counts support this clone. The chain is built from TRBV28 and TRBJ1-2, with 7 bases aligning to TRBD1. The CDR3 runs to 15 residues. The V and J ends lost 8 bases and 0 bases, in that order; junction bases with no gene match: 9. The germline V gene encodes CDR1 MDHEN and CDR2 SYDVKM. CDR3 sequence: CASRVGDRANYGYTF. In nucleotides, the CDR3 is TGTGCCAGCCGAGTCGGGGACAGAGCTAACTATGGCTACACCTTC.

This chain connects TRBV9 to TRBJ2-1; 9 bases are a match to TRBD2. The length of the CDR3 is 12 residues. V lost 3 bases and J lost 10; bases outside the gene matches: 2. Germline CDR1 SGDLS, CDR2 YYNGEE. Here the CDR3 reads CASSGLAGEQFF. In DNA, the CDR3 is TGTGCCAGCAGCGGCCTAGCGGGGGAGCAGTTCTTC.

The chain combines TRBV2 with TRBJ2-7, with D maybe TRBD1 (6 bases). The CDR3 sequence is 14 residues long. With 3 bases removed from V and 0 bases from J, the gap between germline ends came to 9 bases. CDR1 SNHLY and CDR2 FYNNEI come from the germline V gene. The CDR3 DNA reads TGTGCCAGCAGTGACACAGGGAGCTCCTACGAGCAGTACTTC. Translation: CASSDTGSSYEQYF.